This TCR beta chain was documented in a study of post-analysis software for immune sequencing data. Findings and caveats of the study: Four or five TRBV segments (TRBV5-6, TRBV5-1 and TRBV20-1 among them) occurred more frequently in patients than in controls.

Sequencing libraries made from TCR beta cDNA carried unique molecular identifiers. TCRdb re-called the PCR reads through MiXCR, storing one row per CDR3 protein. The sample carries about 570,000 distinct CDR3 sequences, approximately 34% recorded once. V dropped 3 bases and J dropped 2 bases, with 8 bases sitting between them. CDR3 length equals 14 residues. About this clonotype itself: Its matching antigen is unknown.

J is TRBJ1-3 and V is TRBV12-3 or TRBV12-4; D ambiguous. The sequencing sample was made of blood. The origin of this receptor is a girl aged 2 to 17 with multiple sclerosis. The CDR3 DNA sequence: TGTGCCAGCAGTTTTTCGGGGACTGGAAACACCATATATTTT. As protein: CASSFSGTGNTIYF.